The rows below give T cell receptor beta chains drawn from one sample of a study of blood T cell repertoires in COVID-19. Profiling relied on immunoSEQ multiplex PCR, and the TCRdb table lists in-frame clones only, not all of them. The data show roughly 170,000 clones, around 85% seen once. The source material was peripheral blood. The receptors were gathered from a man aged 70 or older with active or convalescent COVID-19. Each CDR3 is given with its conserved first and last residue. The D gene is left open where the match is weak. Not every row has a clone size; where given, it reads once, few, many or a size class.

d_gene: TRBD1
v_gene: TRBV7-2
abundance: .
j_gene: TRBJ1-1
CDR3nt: TGTGCCAGCAGCTTCCCCGGACAGGGGTCTAAGCTGGCTTTCTTT
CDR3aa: CASSFPGQGSKLAFF

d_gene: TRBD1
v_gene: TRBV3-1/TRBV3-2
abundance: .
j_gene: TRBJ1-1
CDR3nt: TGTGCCAGCACTACTACAGGGGTAGGGACTGAAGCTTTCTTT
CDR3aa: CASTTTGVGTEAFF

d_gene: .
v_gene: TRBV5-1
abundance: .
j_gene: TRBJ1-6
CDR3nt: TGCGCCAGCACATCACAGAGCTCCTATAATTCACCCCTCCACTTT
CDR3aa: CASTSQSSYNSPLHF

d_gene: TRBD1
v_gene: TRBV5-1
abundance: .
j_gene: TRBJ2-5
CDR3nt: TGCGCCAGTACCGGAACAGGGGACGAGACCCAGTACTTC
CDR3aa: CASTGTGDETQYF

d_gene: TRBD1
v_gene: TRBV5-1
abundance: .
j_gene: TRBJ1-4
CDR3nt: TGCGCCAGCAGCACCTACTCGGGACAGATTAATGAAAAACTGTTTTTT
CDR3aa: CASSTYSGQINEKLFF

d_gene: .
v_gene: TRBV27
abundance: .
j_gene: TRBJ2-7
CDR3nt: TGTGCCAGCGGACTGAGCTCCTACGAGCAGTACTTC
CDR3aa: CASGLSSYEQYF

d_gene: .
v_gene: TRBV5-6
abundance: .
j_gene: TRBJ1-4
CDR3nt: TGTGCCAGCAGCTTGGCTGGGGCCGTACGACTGTTTTTT
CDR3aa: CASSLAGAVRLFF

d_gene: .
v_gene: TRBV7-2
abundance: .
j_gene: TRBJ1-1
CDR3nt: TGTGCCAGCAGCTTAGTGGGTTTTACGGGCACTGAAGCTTTCTTT
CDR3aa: CASSLVGFTGTEAFF

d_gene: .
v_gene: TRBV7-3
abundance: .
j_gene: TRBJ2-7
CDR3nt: TGTGCCAGCAGCTTGGGGGGTTTGATCGACGAGCAGTACTTC
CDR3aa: CASSLGGLIDEQYF

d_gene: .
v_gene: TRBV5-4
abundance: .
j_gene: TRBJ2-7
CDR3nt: TGTGCCAGCAGCTTGGTGGCAGGGGCCCCCTACGAGCAGTACTTC
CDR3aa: CASSLVAGAPYEQYF

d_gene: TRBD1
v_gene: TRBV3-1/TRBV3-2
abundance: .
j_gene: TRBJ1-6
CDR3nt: TGTGCCAGCAGCAGCGGACAGGCCGCTTATTCACCCCTCCACTTT
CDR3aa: CASSSGQAAYSPLHF

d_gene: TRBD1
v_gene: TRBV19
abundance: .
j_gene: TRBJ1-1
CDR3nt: TGTGCCAGTAGTATCCCAGGGGGACCGAACACTGAAGCTTTCTTT
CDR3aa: CASSIPGGPNTEAFF

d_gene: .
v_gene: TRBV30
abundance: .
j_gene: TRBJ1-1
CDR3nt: TGTGCCTGGAGTCCAACTTCGACACACCAAGCTTTCTTT
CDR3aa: CAWSPTSTHQAFF

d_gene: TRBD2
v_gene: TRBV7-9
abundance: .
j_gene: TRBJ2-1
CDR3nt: TGTGCCAGCAGCACTGGTAGGGACTACCTCCCTGAGCAGTTCTTC
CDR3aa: CASSTGRDYLPEQFF

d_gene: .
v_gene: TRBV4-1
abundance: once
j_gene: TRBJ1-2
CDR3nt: TGCGCCAGCAGCCAAGATGCAGTCGGGGGGTATGGCTACACCTTC
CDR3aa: CASSQDAVGGYGYTF

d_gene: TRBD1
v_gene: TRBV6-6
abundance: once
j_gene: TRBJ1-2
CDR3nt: TGTGCCAGCAGCGACACAGGGGCCCCTAACTATGGCTACACCTTC
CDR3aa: CASSDTGAPNYGYTF

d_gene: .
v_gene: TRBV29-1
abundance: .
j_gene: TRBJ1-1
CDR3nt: TGCAGCGTTGAAGATGGGGGGAGGGGAGCTTTCTTT
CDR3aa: CSVEDGGRGAFF

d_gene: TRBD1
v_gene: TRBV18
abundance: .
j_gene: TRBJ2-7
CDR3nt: TGTGCCAGCTCACCCGCCGGACAGGGTATAATCGAGCAGTACTTC
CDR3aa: CASSPAGQGIIEQYF

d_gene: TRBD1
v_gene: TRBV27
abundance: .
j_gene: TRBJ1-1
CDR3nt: TGTGCCAGCAGTACGAGACAGGGGTCGCCCCCTAACACTGAAGCTTTCTTT
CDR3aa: CASSTRQGSPPNTEAFF

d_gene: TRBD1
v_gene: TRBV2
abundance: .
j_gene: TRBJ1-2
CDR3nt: TGTGCCAGCAGTGAATATACAGGGGGCAACGGCTACACCTTC
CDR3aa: CASSEYTGGNGYTF

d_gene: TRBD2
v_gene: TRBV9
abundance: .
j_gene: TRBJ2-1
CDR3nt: TGTGCCAGCAGCGCTATTGCTAGCGGAACGTCCTACAATGAGCAGTTCTTC
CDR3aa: CASSAIASGTSYNEQFF

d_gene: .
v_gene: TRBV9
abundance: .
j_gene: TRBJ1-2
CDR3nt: TGTGCCAGCAGCGCCGGGGGGGAGAGCTATGGCTACACCTTC
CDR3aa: CASSAGGESYGYTF

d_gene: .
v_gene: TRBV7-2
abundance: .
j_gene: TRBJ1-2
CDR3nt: TGTGCCAGCAGCTCCCTCGGGGGGGGGCACTATGGCTACACCTTC
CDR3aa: CASSSLGGGHYGYTF

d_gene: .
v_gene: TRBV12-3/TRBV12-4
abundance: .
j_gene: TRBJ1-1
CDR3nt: TGTGCCAGCAGTTTTCGGGGGAACACTGAAGCTTTCTTT
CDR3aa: CASSFRGNTEAFF

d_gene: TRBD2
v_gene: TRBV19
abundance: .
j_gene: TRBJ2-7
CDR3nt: TGTGCCAGTAGTACGCGGGGGGGACGGGCCTACGAGCAGTACTTC
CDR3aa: CASSTRGGRAYEQYF

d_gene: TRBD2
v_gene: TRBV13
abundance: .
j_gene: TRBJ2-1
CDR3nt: TGTGCCAGCAGCCGACCTAGCGGGAGCTCCTACAATGAGCAGTTCTTC
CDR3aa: CASSRPSGSSYNEQFF

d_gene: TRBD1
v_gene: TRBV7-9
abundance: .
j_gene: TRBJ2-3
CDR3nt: TGTGCCAGCAGCTTAGGGGACAGGTCTGGGTCAGATACGCAGTATTTT
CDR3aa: CASSLGDRSGSDTQYF

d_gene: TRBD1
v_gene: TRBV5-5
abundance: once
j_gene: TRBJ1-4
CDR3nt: TGTGCCAGCGGAAGGACAGGGGATAATGAAAAACTGTTTTTT
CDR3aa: CASGRTGDNEKLFF

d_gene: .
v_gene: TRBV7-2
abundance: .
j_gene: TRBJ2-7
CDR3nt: TGTGCCAGCAGTCAGACTAGAACACACTACGAGCAGTACTTC
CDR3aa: CASSQTRTHYEQYF

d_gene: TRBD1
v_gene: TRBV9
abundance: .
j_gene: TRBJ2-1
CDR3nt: TGTGCCAGCAGCCTCAATCCTTGGAAGGGGGCCTCCTACAATGAGCAGTTCTTC
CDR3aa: CASSLNPWKGASYNEQFF

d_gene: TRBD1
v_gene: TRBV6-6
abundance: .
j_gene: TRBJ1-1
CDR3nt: TGTGCCAGCATCAAGGGACAGCTGAACACTGAAGCTTTCTTT
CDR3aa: CASIKGQLNTEAFF

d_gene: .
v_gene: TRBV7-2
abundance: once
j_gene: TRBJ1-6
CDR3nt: TGTGCCAGCAGCCCTATTTCAGGGAATGATTCACCCCTCCACTTT
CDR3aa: CASSPISGNDSPLHF

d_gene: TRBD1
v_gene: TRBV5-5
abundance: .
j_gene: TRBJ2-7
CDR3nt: TGTGCCAGCAGCTTGTACATCGGACAGGGAACCTACGAGCAGTACTTC
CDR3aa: CASSLYIGQGTYEQYF

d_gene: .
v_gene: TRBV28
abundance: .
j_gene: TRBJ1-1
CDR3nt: TGTGCCAGCAGATCCTCCGGGACAACGAACACTGAAGCTTTCTTT
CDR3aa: CASRSSGTTNTEAFF

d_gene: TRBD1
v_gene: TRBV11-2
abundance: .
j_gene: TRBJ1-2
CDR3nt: TGTGCCAGCAGCTTAGGCCCCACCGGGACAGGGAGCGGCTACACCTTC
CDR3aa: CASSLGPTGTGSGYTF

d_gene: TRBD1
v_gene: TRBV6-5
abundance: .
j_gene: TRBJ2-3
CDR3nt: TGTGCCAGCAGGGGGACAGGGGGACGGGATACGCAGTATTTT
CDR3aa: CASRGTGGRDTQYF

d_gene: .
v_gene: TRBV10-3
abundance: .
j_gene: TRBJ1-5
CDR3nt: TGTGCCATCAGTGGGGAGACGAGCAATCAGCCCCAGCATTTT
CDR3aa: CAISGETSNQPQHF

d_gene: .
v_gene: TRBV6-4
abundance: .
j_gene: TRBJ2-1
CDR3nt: TGTGCCAGCAGTGACTCGGAGGAGGGAAACAATGAGCAGTTCTTC
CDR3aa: CASSDSEEGNNEQFF

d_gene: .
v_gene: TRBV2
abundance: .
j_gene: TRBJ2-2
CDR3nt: TGTGCCAGCTACCAGGGCGACACCGGGGAGCTGTTTTTT
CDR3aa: CASYQGDTGELFF

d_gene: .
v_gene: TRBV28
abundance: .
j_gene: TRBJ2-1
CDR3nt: TGTGCCAGCAGTTTAAATGCTAGAAGGAATGAGCAGTTCTTC
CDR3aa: CASSLNARRNEQFF

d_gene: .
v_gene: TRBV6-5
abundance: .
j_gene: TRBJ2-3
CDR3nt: TGTGCCAGCGCCGACAGTGTTGCTAGCACAGATACGCAGTATTTT
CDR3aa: CASADSVASTDTQYF

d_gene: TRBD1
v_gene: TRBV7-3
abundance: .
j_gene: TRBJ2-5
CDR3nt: TGTGCCAGCAGCTTAATGCCTAGAGGACAGGGTGAGACCCAGTACTTC
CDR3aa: CASSLMPRGQGETQYF

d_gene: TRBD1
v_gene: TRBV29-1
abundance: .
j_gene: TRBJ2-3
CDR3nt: TGCAGCGCGACAGGGGACAGCACAGATACGCAGTATTTT
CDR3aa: CSATGDSTDTQYF

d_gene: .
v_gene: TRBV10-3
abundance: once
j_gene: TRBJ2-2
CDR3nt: TGTGCCATCAGTGAATTAGAGGGAACCGGGGAGCTGTTTTTT
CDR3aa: CAISELEGTGELFF

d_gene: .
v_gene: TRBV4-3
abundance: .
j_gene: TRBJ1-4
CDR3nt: TGCGCCAGCAGCCAAGGGGATTACTCGGCGGGTGAAAAACTGTTTTTT
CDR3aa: CASSQGDYSAGEKLFF

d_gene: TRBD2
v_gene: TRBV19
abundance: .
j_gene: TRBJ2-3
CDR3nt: TGTGCCAGTAGACCAGCCCCCGGACTAGCGCACACAGATACGCAGTATTTT
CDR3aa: CASRPAPGLAHTDTQYF

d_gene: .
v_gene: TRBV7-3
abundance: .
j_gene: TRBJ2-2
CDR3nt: TGTGCCAGCAGCTTATTCCATTCGAACACCGGGGAGCTGTTTTTT
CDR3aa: CASSLFHSNTGELFF

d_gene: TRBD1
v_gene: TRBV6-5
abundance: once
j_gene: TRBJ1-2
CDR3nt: TGTGCCAGCAGCCGGGACAGGGGGCAGGGGGGCTACACCTTC
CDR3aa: CASSRDRGQGGYTF

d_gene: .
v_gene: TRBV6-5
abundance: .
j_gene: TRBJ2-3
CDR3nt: TGTGCCAGCAGTTCTGGACTGCGTGTGGATACGCAGTATTTT
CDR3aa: CASSSGLRVDTQYF

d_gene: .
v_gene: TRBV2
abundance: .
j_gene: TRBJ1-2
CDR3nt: TGTGCCAGCACCCCGGCCGGGAACTATGGCTACACCTTC
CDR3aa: CASTPAGNYGYTF

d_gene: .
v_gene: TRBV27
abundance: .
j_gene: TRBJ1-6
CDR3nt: TGTGCCAGCATCCGAAGGGTTGGGAAAGCGGGGAGCTCCTATAATTCACCCCTCCACTTT
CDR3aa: CASIRRVGKAGSSYNSPLHF

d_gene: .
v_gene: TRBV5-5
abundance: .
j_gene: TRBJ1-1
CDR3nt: TGTGCCAGCAGCTTGAGACAGACGAACACTGAAGCTTTCTTT
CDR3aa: CASSLRQTNTEAFF

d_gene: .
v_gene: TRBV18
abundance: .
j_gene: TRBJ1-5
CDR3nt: TGTGCCGCCGCGGGGCAGGCCAATCAGCCCCAGCATTTT
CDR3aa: CAAAGQANQPQHF

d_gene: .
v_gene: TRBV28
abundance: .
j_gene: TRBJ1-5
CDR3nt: TGTGCCAGCAGTTTAGTAGGTGCGGGGAGGAATCAGCCCCAGCATTTT
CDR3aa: CASSLVGAGRNQPQHF

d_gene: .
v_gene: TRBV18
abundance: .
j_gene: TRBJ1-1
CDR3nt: TGTGCCAGCTCACCACAGAGGGAGAGGCACACTGAAGCTTTCTTT
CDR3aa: CASSPQRERHTEAFF

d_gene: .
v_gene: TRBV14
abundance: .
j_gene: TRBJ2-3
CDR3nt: TGTGCCAGCAGCCCCAACCACCTAAACACAGATACGCAGTATTTT
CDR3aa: CASSPNHLNTDTQYF

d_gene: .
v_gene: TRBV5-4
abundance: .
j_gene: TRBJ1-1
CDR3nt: TGTGCCAGCAGTAGAAATGCGGCGAACACTGAAGCTTTCTTT
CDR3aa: CASSRNAANTEAFF

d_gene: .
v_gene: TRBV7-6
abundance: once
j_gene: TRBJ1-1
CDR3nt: TGTGCCAGCAGCTCGCAGGAAAACACTGAAGCTTTCTTT
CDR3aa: CASSSQENTEAFF

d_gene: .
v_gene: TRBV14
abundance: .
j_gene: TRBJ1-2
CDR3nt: TGTGCCAGCAGCCAATTACGGTTTGGCTACACCTTC
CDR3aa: CASSQLRFGYTF

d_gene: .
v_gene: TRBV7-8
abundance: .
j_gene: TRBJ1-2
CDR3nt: TGTGCCAGCAGCTTACAACAGGGAGACTATGGCTACACCTTC
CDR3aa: CASSLQQGDYGYTF